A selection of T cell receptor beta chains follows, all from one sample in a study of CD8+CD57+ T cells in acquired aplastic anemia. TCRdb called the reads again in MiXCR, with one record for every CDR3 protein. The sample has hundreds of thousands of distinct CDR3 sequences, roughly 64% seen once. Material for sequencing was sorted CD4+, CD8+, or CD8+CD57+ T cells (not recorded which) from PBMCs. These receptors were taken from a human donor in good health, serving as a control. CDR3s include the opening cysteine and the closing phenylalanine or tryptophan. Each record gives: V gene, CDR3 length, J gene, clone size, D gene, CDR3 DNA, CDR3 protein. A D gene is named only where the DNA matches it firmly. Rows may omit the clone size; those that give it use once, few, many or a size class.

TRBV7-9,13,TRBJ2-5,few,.,TGTGCCAGCAGCCCAGATCGAGATGAGACCCAGTACTTC,CASSPDRDETQYF
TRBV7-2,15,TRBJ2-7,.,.,TGTGCCAGCAGTCGTCAGGGAAATGAAGCCTTCTTTCGATACTTC,CASSRQGNEAFFRYF
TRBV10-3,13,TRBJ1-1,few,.,TGTGCCATCAGGGAGGTAATAAACACTGAAGCTTTCTTT,CAIREVINTEAFF
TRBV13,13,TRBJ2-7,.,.,TGTGCCAGCAGACAGCGGACAGACTACGAGCAGTACTTC,CASRQRTDYEQYF
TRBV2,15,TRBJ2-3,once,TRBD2,TGTGCCAGCAGTGGTGGCGGGGGTAGCACAGATACGCAGTATTTT,CASSGGGGSTDTQYF
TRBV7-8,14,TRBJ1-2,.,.,TGTGCCAGCAGCTTACAAGGGGCAGGGGCCATGGGGACCTTC,CASSLQGAGAMGTF
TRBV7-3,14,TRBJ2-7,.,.,TGTGCCAGCAGTTTACACTTAAGGGCGGACTATGGCTACTTC,CASSLHLRADYGYF
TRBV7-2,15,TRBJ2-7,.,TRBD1,TGTGCCAGCAGTGGACAGGAGGTAGGTTCACCCCTCCACTACTTC,CASSGQEVGSPLHYF
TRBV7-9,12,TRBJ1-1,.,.,TGTGCCAGCAGCACCCCCTACGCGGAAGCTTTCTTT,CASSTPYAEAFF
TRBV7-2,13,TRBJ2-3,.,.,TGTGCCAGCAGCTTACCGCGGACAGATACGCAGTATTTT,CASSLPRTDTQYF
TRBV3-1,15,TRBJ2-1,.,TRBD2,TGTGCCAGCAGCCAAGTAGCGGGGGGGGTTAACGAGCAGTTCTTC,CASSQVAGGVNEQFF
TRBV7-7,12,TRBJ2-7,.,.,TGTGCCAGCAGCATAGACCTATACGAGCAGTACTTC,CASSIDLYEQYF
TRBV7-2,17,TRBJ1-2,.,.,TGTGCCAGCAGCTTAAACTATAGCAATCAGCCCCAGCATGGCTACACCTTC,CASSLNYSNQPQHGYTF
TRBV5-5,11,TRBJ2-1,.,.,TGTGCCAGCAGCTCGAGGGGCAAGCAGTTCTTC,CASSSRGKQFF
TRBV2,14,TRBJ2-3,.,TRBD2,TGTGCCAGCACACTAGCGGGGGACACAGATACGCAGTATTTT,CASTLAGDTDTQYF
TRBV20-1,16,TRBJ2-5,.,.,TGCAGTGCTAGATCTCAGGATACCTACGGGCAAGAGACCCAGTACTTC,CSARSQDTYGQETQYF
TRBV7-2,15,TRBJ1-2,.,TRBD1,TGTGCCAGCAGCTTCGTTTCAGGGGGGGCCTGGGGGACCACCTTC,CASSFVSGGAWGTTF
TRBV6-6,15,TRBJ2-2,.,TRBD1,TGTGCCAGCAGTTCGCGGACAGGAAACACCGGGGAGCTGCTTTTT,CASSSRTGNTGELLF
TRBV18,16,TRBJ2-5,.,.,TGTGCCAGCTCACTTAGCGTGATCACATCCCAAGAGACCCAGTACTTC,CASSLSVITSQETQYF
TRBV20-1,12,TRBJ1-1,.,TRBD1,TGCAGTGCTCGCAGGGGGGGCGCTGAAGCTTTCTTT,CSARRGGAEAFF
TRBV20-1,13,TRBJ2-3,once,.,TGCAGTGCTAGAGACTGGTCCGGCTTTCCGCAGTATTTT,CSARDWSGFPQYF
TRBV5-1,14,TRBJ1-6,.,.,TGCGCCAGCAGCTTGACGGGGCAAAATTCACCCCTCCACTTT,CASSLTGQNSPLHF
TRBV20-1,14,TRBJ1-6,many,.,TGCAGTGCCAGCGTCACCTCCTATAATTCACCCCTCCACTTT,CSASVTSYNSPLHF
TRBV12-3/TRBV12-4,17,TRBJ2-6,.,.,TGTGCCAGCTGTCAAAGAGGCCGGGGCTTCAGGGCCAACGTCCTGACTTTC,CASCQRGRGFRANVLTF
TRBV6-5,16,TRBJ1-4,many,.,TGTGCCAGCAGTTACTCGGCAGTCGGACGTAACGAAAAACTGTTTTTT,CASSYSAVGRNEKLFF
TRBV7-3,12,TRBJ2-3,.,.,TGTGCCAGCAGCTTATTCTCAGGTACGCGGCATTTT,CASSLFSGTRHF
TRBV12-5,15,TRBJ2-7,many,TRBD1,TGTGCTAGTGGTTTGGGGACAGGGGGAGCCTACGAGCAGTACTTC,CASGLGTGGAYEQYF
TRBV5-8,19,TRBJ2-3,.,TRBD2,TGTGCCAGCAGCTCCGGACTCACGGGGGGGCCGGTAGGCACAGATACGCAGTATTTT,CASSSGLTGGPVGTDTQYF
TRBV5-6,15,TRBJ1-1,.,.,TGTGCCAGCAGCCCAGGGTCTGGTATGAACACTGAAGCTTTCTTT,CASSPGSGMNTEAFF
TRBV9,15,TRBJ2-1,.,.,TGTGCCAGCAGTGTCTCCGGGGGCCCGGTGGGGGGGGAGTTCTTC,CASSVSGGPVGGEFF
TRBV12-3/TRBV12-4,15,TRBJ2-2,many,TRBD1,TGTGCCAGCAGTCCCTGGACAGGGGATACCGGGGAGCTGTTTTTT,CASSPWTGDTGELFF
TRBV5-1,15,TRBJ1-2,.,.,TGCGCCAGCAGCTTGGCCAACAATCGGGGATATGGCTACACCTTC,CASSLANNRGYGYTF
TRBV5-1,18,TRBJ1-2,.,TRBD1,TGCGCCAGCAGCTTACGCCGGACTACAGGGGGCTTCTGGTATGGCTACACCTTC,CASSLRRTTGGFWYGYTF
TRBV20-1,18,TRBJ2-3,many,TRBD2,TGCAGTGCTAGAGATAGCAGCGGGGGGGCCCACCAAGGAGATACGCAGTATTTT,CSARDSSGGAHQGDTQYF
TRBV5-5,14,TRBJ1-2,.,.,TGTGCCAGCAGCAGGGAGAGTTGCGGCTATGGCTACACCTTC,CASSRESCGYGYTF
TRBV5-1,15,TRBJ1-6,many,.,TGCGCCAGCAGCTTGGCCACGGAGGGTCGTTCACCCCTCCACTTT,CASSLATEGRSPLHF
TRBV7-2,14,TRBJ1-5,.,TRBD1,TGTGCCAGCAGCTTGGGGGACAGCGTAAGGTCCCAGCATTTT,CASSLGDSVRSQHF
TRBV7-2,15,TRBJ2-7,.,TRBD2,TGTGCCAGCAGCCCAGGGAGCTTAGCGGGGGATTACGAGTACTTC,CASSPGSLAGDYEYF
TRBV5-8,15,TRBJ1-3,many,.,TGTGCCAGCAGCTTGGTCGGCAGGGCTGGAAACACCATATATTTT,CASSLVGRAGNTIYF